Listed here is a single T cell receptor beta chain. The antigen remains undetermined. This sample was taken from a study of T cell responses to AZD1222 COVID-19 vaccine. Study-level results: Baseline seropositivity occurred in only 5 to 7 AZD1222 recipients. Donors were mostly white British, more females; clonal diversity possibly underestimated.

The method was immunoSEQ multiplex PCR; TCRdb's version includes in-frame clones alone and lacks a portion of them. Of over 95,000 clones in the sample, 88% were seen once. The sample in question was peripheral blood, obtained 28 days after the second AZD1222 dose. This clonotype was sampled from an adult who received the AZD1222 COVID-19 vaccine.

The CDR3 sequence: CASSVTANYEQYF. The DNA for the CDR3 is TGTGCCAGCAGCGTAACGGCCAACTACGAGCAGTACTTC. The chain combines TRBV7-2 with TRBJ2-7; D unclear. V was pared by 5 bases and J by 3 bases, with 11 bases between. The CDR3 has 13 amino acids. Germline CDR1 reads SGHTA; CDR2 reads FQGNSA.